A single TCR beta chain is shown here with its context. The sample originates from a study of blood T cell repertoires in COVID-19. At the level of the study: Sources were T cells, B-cell-depleted T cells, or PBMCs; the material itself was cDNA or gDNA.

Methods used by the authors: Reference gene primer amplification in the assay estimated nucleated cell counts. TCRdb keeps only in-frame clones here, not all; method: immunoSEQ multiplex PCR. The D gene and trimming were derived from the DNA, and the V and J assignments and clone size from that table. This sample carries 25,000 to 40,000 clones, about 88% of them seen once, and the ten largest clones take 13%. Sequenced: peripheral blood. The clonotype was recovered from a man in his 70s with active COVID-19.

CDR3 coding DNA: TGTGCCAGCTCACCACCGTCGAGGGCGACAGATACGCAGTATTTT. It encodes CASSPPSRATDTQYF. This chain links TRBV18 with TRBJ2-3; TRBD2 might be the D (5 bases). The V and J ends lost 0 bases and 3 bases respectively, with 10 bases between them. CDR1 and CDR2 (germline): KGHSH, LQKENI. The CDR3 loop spans 15 amino acids.